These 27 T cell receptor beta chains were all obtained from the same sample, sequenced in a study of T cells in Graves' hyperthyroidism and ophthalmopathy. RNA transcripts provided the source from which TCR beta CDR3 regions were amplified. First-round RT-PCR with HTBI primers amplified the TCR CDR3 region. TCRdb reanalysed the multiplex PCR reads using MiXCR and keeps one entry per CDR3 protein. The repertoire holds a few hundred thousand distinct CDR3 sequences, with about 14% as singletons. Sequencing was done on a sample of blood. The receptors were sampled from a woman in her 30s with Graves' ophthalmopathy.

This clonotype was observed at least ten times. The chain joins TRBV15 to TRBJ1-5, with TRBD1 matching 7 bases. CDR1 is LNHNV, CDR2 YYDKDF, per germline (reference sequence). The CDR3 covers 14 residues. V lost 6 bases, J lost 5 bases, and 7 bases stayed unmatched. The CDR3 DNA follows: TGTGCCACCAGTCGGGACAGAGACTATCAGCCCCAGCATTTT. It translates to CATSRDRDYQPQHF. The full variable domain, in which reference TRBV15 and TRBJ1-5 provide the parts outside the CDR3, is DAMVIQNPRYQVTQFGKPVTLSCSQTLNHNVMYWYQQKSSQAPKLLFHYYDKDFNNEADTPDNFQSRRPNTSFCFLDIRSPGLGDTAMYLCATSRDRDYQPQHFGDGTRLSIL.

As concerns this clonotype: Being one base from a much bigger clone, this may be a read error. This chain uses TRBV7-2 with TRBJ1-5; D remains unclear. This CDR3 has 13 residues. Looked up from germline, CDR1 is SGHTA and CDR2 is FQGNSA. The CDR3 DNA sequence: TGTGCCGGCAGTGAAGTTATCAATCAGCCCCAGCATTTT. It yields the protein CAGSEVINQPQHF.

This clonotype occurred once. The CDR3 coding sequence is TGTGCCAGCAGTGAAGCCGGGACAGGGTTACGCTACACCTTC. It encodes CASSEAGTGLRYTF. This chain links TRBV6-1 with TRBJ1-2; TRBD1 aligns across 9 bases. CDR1 MNHNS and CDR2 SASEGT come from the germline V gene. The CDR3 is 14 residues long. V lost 0 bases and J lost 9; bases outside the gene matches: 5.

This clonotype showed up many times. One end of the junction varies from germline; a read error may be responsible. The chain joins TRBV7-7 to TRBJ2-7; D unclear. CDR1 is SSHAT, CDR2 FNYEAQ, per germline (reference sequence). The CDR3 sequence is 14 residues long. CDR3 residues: CASSPELSSYEQYF. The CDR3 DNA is TGTGCTAGCAGCCCCGAGTTAAGCTCCTACGAGCAGTACTTC.

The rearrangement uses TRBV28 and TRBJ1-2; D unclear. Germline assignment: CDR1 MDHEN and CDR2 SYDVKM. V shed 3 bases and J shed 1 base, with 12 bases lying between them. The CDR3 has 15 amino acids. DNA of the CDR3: TGTGCCAGCAGTTTGGCAACCTCCCTTAACTATGGCTACACCTTC. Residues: CASSLATSLNYGYTF.

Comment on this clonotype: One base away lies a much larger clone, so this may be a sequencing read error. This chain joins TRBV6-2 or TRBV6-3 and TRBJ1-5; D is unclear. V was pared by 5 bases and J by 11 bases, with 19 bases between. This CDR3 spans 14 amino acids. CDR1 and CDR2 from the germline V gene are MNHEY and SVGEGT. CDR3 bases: TGTGCCAGCAGTCGGCGGGGATCGCGGCTGGCCCAGCATTTT. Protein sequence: CASSRRGSRLAQHF.

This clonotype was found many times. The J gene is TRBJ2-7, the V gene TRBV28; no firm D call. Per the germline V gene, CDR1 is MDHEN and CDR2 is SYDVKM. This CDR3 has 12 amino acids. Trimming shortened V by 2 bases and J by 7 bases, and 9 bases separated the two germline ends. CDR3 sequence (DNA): TGTGCCAGCAGTTTACCCCCGGGTGAGCAGTACTTC. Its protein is CASSLPPGEQYF.

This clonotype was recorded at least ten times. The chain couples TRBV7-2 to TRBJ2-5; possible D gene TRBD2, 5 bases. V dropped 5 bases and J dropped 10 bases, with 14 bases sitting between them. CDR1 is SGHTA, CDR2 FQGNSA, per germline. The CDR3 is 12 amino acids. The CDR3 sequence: CASSPADGIQYF. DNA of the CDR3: TGTGCCAGCAGCCCTGCGGACGGGATCCAGTACTTC.

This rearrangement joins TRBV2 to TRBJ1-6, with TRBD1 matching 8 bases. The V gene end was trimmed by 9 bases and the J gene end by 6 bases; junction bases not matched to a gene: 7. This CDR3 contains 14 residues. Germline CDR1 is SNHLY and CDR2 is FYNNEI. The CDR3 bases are TGTGCCAGAGAGACAGGGGTGGGTAATTCACCCCTCCACTTT. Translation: CARETGVGNSPLHF.

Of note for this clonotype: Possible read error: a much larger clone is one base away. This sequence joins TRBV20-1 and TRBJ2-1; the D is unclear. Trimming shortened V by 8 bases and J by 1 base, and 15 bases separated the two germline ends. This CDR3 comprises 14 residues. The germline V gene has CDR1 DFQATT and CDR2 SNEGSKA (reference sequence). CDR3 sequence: CSSLYRLSYNEQFF. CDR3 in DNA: TGCAGTTCGTTATATAGACTTTCCTACAATGAGCAGTTCTTC.

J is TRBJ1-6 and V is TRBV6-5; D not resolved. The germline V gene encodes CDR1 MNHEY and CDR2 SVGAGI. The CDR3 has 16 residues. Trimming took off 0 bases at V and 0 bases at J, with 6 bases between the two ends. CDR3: CASSYSMGSYNSPLHF. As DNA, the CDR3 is TGTGCCAGCAGTTACTCGATGGGCTCCTATAATTCACCCCTCCACTTT.

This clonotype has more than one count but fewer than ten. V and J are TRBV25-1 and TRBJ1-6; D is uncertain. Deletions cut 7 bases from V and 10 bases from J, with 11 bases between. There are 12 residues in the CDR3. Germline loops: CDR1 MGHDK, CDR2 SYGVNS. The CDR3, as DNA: TGTGCCAGCATGGGAGTTCTGTCACCCCTCCACTTT. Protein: CASMGVLSPLHF. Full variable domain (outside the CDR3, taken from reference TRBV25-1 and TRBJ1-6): EADIYQTPRYLVIGTGKKITLECSQTMGHDKMYWYQQDPGMELHLIHYSYGVNSTEKGDLSSESTVSRIRTEHFPLTLESARPSHTSQYLCASMGVLSPLHFGNGTRLTVT.

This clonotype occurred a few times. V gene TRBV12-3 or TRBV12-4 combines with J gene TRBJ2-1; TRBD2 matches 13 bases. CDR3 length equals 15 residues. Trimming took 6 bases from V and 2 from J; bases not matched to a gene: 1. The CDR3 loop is CASRGLAGTYNEQFF. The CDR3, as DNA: TGTGCCAGCAGGGGACTAGCGGGGACCTACAATGAGCAGTTCTTC.

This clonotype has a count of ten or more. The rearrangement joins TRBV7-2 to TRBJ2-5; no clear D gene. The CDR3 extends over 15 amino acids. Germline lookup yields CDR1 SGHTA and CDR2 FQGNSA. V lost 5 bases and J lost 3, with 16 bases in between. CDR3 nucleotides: TGTGCCAGCAGCCTCCAAGGACGGCCAGAAGAGACCCAGTACTTC. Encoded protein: CASSLQGRPEETQYF.

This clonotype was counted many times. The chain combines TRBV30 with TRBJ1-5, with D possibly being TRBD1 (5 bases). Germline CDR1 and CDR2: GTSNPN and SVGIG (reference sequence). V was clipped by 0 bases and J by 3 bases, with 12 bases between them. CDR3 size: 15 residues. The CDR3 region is CAWSVSGQVNQPQHF. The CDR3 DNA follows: TGTGCCTGGAGTGTATCAGGGCAGGTCAATCAGCCCCAGCATTTT.

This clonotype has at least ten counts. CDR3 sequence (DNA): TGTGCCAGCAGTAGGAGGGAGCAGTTCTTC. It specifies CASSRREQFF. The chain is built from TRBV2 and TRBJ2-1; TRBD2 might be the D (5 bases). CDR1 is SNHLY, CDR2 FYNNEI, per germline. The CDR3 runs to 10 residues. V was trimmed by 5 bases and J by 10 bases, leaving 6 bases between them. The full variable domain, in which reference TRBV2 and TRBJ2-1 provide the parts outside the CDR3, is EPEVTQTPSHQVTQMGQEVILRCVPISNHLYFYWYRQILGQKVEFLVSFYNNEISEKSEIFDDQFSVERPDGSNFTLKIRSTKLEDSAMYFCASSRREQFFGPGTRLTVL.

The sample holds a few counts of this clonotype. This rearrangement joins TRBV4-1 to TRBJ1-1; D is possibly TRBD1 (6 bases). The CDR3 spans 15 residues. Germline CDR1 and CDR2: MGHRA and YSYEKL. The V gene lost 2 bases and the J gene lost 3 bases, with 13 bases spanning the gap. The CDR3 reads CASSQRGGADTEAFF. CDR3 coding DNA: TGCGCCAGCAGCCAAAGGGGGGGCGCGGACACTGAAGCTTTCTTT.

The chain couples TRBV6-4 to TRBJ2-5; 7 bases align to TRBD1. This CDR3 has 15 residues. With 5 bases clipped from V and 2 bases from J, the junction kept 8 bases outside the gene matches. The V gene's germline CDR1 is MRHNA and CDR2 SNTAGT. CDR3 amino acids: CASSPWTGFQETQYF. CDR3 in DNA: TGTGCCAGCAGTCCCTGGACAGGATTTCAAGAGACCCAGTACTTC.

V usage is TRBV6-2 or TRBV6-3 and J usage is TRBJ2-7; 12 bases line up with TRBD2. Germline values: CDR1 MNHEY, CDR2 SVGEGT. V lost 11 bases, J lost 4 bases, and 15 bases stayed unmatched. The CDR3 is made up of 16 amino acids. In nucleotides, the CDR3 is TGTGCCGCGGCTACTAGCGGGGGGCCCGTGTCGTACGAGCAGTACTTC. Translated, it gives CAAATSGGPVSYEQYF.

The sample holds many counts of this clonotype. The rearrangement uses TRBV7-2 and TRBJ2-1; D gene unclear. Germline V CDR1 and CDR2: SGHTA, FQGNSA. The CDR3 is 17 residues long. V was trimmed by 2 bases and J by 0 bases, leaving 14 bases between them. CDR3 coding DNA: TGTGCCAGCAGCTTACTGTTTGGGCTTAACTCCTACAATGAGCAGTTCTTC. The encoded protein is CASSLLFGLNSYNEQFF.

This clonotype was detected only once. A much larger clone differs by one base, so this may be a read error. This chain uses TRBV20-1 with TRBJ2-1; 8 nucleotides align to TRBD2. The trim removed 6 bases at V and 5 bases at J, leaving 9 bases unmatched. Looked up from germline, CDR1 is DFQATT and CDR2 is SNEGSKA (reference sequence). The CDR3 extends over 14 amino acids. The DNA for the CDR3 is TGCAGTGCAAGAACTAGCGGAATTAACAATGAGCAGTTCTTC. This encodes CSARTSGINNEQFF.

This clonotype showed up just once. The CDR3 region has the DNA TGTGCCAGCAGACTCGGTCGGGGACAGATTAATGAAAAACTGTTTTTT. It is translated as CASRLGRGQINEKLFF. This chain uses TRBV25-1 with TRBJ1-4; 7 positions match TRBD1. CDR1 is MGHDK and CDR2 is SYGVNS in the germline V gene. V trimming: 6 bases; J trimming: 4 bases; junction bases outside the gene matches: 11. CDR3 length: 16 amino acids.

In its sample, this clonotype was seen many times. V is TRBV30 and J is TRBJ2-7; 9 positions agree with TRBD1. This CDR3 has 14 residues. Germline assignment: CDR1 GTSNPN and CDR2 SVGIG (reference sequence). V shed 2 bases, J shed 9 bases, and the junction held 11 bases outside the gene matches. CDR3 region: CAWSLPGQGTRQYF. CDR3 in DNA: TGTGCCTGGAGTCTACCGGGACAGGGTACGAGGCAGTACTTC.

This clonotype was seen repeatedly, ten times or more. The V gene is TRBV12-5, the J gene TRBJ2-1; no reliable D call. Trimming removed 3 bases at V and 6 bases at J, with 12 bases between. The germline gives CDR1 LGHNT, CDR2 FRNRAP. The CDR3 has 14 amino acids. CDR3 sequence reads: CASGFGPTGNEQFF. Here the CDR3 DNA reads TGTGCTAGTGGTTTCGGGCCGACTGGCAATGAGCAGTTCTTC. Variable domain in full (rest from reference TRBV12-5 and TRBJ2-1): DARVTQTPRHKVTEMGQEVTMRCQPILGHNTVFWYRQTMMQGLELLAYFRNRAPLDDSGMPKDRFSAEMPDATLATLKIQPSEPRDSAVYFCASGFGPTGNEQFFGPGTRLTVL.

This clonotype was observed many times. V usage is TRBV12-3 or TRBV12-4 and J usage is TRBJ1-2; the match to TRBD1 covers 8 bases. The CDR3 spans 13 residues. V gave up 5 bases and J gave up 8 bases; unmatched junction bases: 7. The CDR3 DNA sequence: TGTGCCAGCAGTGTGGACAGGGTGTACGGCTACACCTTC. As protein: CASSVDRVYGYTF.

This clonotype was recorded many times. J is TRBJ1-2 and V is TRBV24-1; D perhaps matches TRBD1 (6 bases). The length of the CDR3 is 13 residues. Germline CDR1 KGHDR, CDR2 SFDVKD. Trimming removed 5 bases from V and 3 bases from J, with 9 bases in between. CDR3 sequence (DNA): TGTGCCACCAGTGGGGGGGCCTACTATGGCTACACCTTC. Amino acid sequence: CATSGGAYYGYTF.

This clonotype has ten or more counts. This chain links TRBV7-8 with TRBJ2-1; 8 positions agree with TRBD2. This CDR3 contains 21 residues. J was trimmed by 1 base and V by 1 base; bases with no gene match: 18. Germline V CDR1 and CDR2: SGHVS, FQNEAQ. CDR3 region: CASSLVAREVAGTPSYNEQFF. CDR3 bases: TGTGCCAGCAGCTTAGTTGCTCGGGAGGTAGCGGGGACCCCTTCCTACAATGAGCAGTTCTTC.